These 26 T cell receptor beta chains were sequenced from one sample in a study of T-cell memory formation after mild COVID-19. In TCRdb, the 5' RACE reads were re-called with MiXCR into one record per CDR3 protein. This sample has about 410,000 distinct CDR3 sequences, with less than 25% found just once. Sample: PBMCs or a T cell subset sorted from them (not recorded which). These receptor sequences come from an adult woman who had mild COVID-19 (a few samples of this study predate the infection). Cell type and time point are not known.

This clonotype occurred a few times. The chain carries TRBV30 and TRBJ2-5; D remains ambiguous. Germline V gives CDR1 GTSNPN, CDR2 SVGIG (reference sequence). The CDR3 runs to 13 residues. This chain's CDR3 is CAGNGQSQETQYF. The CDR3 DNA reads as TGTGCGGGGAATGGGCAGAGCCAAGAGACCCAGTACTTC.

The sample holds a few counts of this clonotype. J is TRBJ2-7 and V is TRBV29-1; D not resolved. The CDR3 is 16 amino acids. Germline CDR1 and CDR2: SQVTM and ANQGSEA. With 0 bases removed from V and 4 bases from J, the gap between germline ends came to 19 bases. CDR3 DNA: TGCAGCGTTGAAGATACGTCGGACCGCGACCTTTACGAGCAGTACTTC. Protein product: CSVEDTSDRDLYEQYF.

The rearrangement joins TRBV18 to TRBJ2-4; D might be TRBD1 (6 bases). Germline lookup yields CDR1 KGHSH and CDR2 LQKENI. Trimming removed 3 bases at V and 0 bases at J, with 12 bases between. The CDR3 runs 16 residues. The CDR3 bases are TGTGCCAGCTCACCCGGGACACAAGAAGCCAAAAACATTCAGTACTTC. As protein: CASSPGTQEAKNIQYF.

This clonotype was observed a few times. This sequence joins TRBV5-6 and TRBJ2-7, with 11 bases matching TRBD2. The CDR3 runs 16 residues. The V and J ends lost 3 bases and 6 bases, in that order; junction bases with no gene match: 11. Looked up from germline, CDR1 is SGHDT and CDR2 is YYEEEE. Written as DNA, the CDR3 is TGTGCCAGCAGCTACCGGGGACTAGCGGCCCCAGGCGAGCAGTACTTC. Its protein is CASSYRGLAAPGEQYF.

This chain joins TRBV5-1 and TRBJ1-1, with D unresolved. This CDR3 region has 12 residues. The germline V and J ends were trimmed by 6 bases and 4 bases, with 10 bases remaining between them. The V gene's germline CDR1 is SGHRS and CDR2 YFSETQ. The CDR3: CASKVEGTEAFF. The DNA for the CDR3 is TGCGCCAGCAAGGTGGAAGGCACTGAAGCTTTCTTT.

The chain is built from TRBV5-6 and TRBJ1-6, with 11 bases lining up with TRBD1. The junction had 6 bases not matched to a gene; V was cut back by 4 bases and J by 9 bases. Looked up from germline, CDR1 is SGHDT and CDR2 is YYEEEE. This CDR3 is built from 15 residues. This CDR3 is CASSQPGQGVSPLHF. CDR3 coding DNA: TGTGCCAGCAGCCAACCGGGACAGGGGGTTTCACCCCTCCACTTT. Based on the CDR3 plus reference TRBV5-6 and TRBJ1-6, the full variable domain is DAGVTQSPTHLIKTRGQQVTLRCSPKSGHDTVSWYQQALGQGPQFIFQYYEEEERQRGNFPDRFSGHQFPNYSSELNVNALLLGDSALYLCASSQPGQGVSPLHFGNGTRLTVT.

The genes are TRBV29-1 and TRBJ2-2, with no clear D. Germline V gives CDR1 SQVTM, CDR2 ANQGSEA. Trimming took off 1 base at V and 3 bases at J, with 6 bases between the two ends. The CDR3 has 13 residues. The CDR3 loop reads CSVEVQDTGELFF. The CDR3 DNA reads TGCAGCGTTGAAGTCCAGGACACCGGGGAGCTGTTTTTT.

The V and J genes are TRBV20-1 and TRBJ2-1, with D possibly being TRBD2 (5 bases). V lost 6 bases and J lost 12, with 18 bases in between. Germline CDR1 DFQATT, CDR2 SNEGSKA (reference sequence). CDR3 size: 12 residues. CDR3 residues: CSARLEEGGQFF. The DNA of the CDR3 is TGCAGTGCCCGCTTGGAAGAGGGTGGGCAGTTCTTC.

This clonotype was observed a handful of times. V is TRBV7-9 and J is TRBJ2-3; 8 nucleotides align to TRBD2. Germline V gene data show CDR1 as SEHNR and CDR2 as FQNEAQ (reference sequence). The V and J ends lost 3 bases and 0 bases, in that order; junction bases with no gene match: 2. The CDR3 totals 15 residues. CDR3 in amino acids: CASSFSGISTDTQYF. The CDR3 nucleotides read TGTGCCAGCAGCTTTAGCGGGATCAGCACAGATACGCAGTATTTT. The full variable domain, its missing parts supplied by reference TRBV7-9 and TRBJ2-3, is DTGVSQNPRHKITKRGQNVTFRCDPISEHNRLYWYRQTLGQGPEFLTYFQNEAQLEKSRLLSDRFSAERPKGSFSTLEIQRTEQGDSAMYLCASSFSGISTDTQYFGPGTRLTVL.

The V and J genes are TRBV5-1 and TRBJ2-5; 8 nucleotides align to TRBD2. CDR1 is SGHRS, CDR2 YFSETQ, per germline. The CDR3 runs to 16 residues. V gave up 0 bases and J gave up 4 bases; unmatched junction bases: 8. The CDR3: CASSLARGGPGETQYF. The CDR3 coding sequence is TGCGCCAGCAGCTTGGCCCGCGGGGGGCCGGGAGAGACCCAGTACTTC.

The chain joins TRBV5-6 to TRBJ2-7; 8 bases are a match to TRBD1. The V gene's germline CDR1 is SGHDT and CDR2 YYEEEE. There are 13 residues in the CDR3. Germline trimming cut 1 base from V and 5 bases from J; bases unmatched to any gene: 2. The CDR3 nucleotides are TGTGCCAGCAGCTTGAAACAGGGGGACGAGCAGTACTTC. Translated: CASSLKQGDEQYF.

This clonotype was counted a few times. The CDR3 loop reads CASSRDRRMNTEAFF. CDR3 DNA: TGTGCCAGTTCTAGGGACAGGAGGATGAACACTGAAGCTTTCTTT. This chain uses TRBV28 with TRBJ1-1; 8 bases line up with TRBD1. Germline V gives CDR1 MDHEN, CDR2 SYDVKM. The trim removed 9 bases at V and 0 bases at J, leaving 9 bases unmatched. The CDR3 sequence is 15 residues long. Based on the CDR3 plus reference TRBV28 and TRBJ1-1, the full variable domain is DVKVTQSSRYLVKRTGEKVFLECVQDMDHENMFWYRQDPGLGLRLIYFSYDVKMKEKGDIPEGYSVSREKKERFSLILESASTNQTSMYLCASSRDRRMNTEAFFGQGTRLTVV.

There are a few counts of this clonotype. This chain uses TRBV29-1 with TRBJ1-1; perhaps TRBD1 as D (5 bases). In germline, CDR1 is SQVTM, CDR2 ANQGSEA. Trimming pared 7 bases from V and 0 bases from J, leaving 12 bases between. This CDR3 contains 13 residues. The DNA for the CDR3 is TGCAGCGGGATCGGGACCCTGAACACTGAAGCTTTCTTT. Residues: CSGIGTLNTEAFF.

The chain recombines TRBV7-8 with TRBJ2-2; possibly TRBD2 for D (5 bases). The CDR3 loop spans 15 amino acids. Trimming stripped 5 bases from V and 2 bases from J, with 12 bases between. Germline assignment: CDR1 SGHVS and CDR2 FQNEAQ. The CDR3 DNA is TGTGCCAGCAGCCGGAGGACGGATAACACCGGGGAGCTGTTTTTT. It codes for CASSRRTDNTGELFF.

This clonotype was detected a few times. V usage is TRBV9 and J usage is TRBJ2-1, with TRBD2 matching over 13 bases. CDR1 is SGDLS and CDR2 is YYNGEE in the germline V gene. The CDR3 spans 18 residues. Trimming took 3 bases from V and 6 from J; bases not matched to a gene: 12. CDR3 nucleotide sequence: TGTGCCAGCAGCGCACCCACTAGCGGGGGGGCCTTAGTCAATGAGCAGTTCTTC. Residues: CASSAPTSGGALVNEQFF.

This clonotype was counted only a few times. The chain recombines TRBV12-3 or TRBV12-4 with TRBJ2-7; D is possibly TRBD1 or TRBD2 (6 bases each). V was clipped by 7 bases and J by 1 base, with 17 bases between them. This CDR3 is built from 15 residues. In DNA, the CDR3 is TGTGCCAGCACCTTCTGGGGGGCAGGGTCCTACGAGCAGTACTTC. Amino acid sequence: CASTFWGAGSYEQYF.

This clonotype was counted between two and nine times. The chain recombines TRBV7-6 with TRBJ2-6; D ambiguous. The ends were cut back, 3 bases at V and 0 bases at J, with 12 bases in the middle. CDR1 is SGHVS and CDR2 is FNYEAQ in the germline V gene. The CDR3 consists of 17 residues. CDR3 sequence reads: CASSFLGPLSGANVLTF. In DNA, the CDR3 is TGTGCCAGCAGCTTCCTAGGGCCCCTCTCTGGGGCCAACGTCCTGACTTTC.

This clonotype was recorded at least ten times. The chain employs TRBV29-1 and TRBJ1-1; tentative D call: TRBD1 (5 bases). Germline V gene sequence: CDR1 SQVTM, CDR2 ANQGSEA. With 3 bases removed from V and 5 bases from J, the gap between germline ends came to 13 bases. The CDR3 sequence is 13 residues long. In DNA form, the CDR3 reads TGCAGCGTTGAGCGGGGGGTAGGTACTGAAGCTTTCTTT. Translating it yields CSVERGVGTEAFF.

The chain is built from TRBV7-6 and TRBJ1-6; 9 positions agree with TRBD1. This CDR3 is 15 amino acids long. Germline V CDR1 and CDR2: SGHVS, FNYEAQ. V was pared by 0 bases and J by 7 bases, with 1 base of the junction left unmatched. CDR3 DNA sequence: TGTGCCAGCAGCTTAGCGACAGGGGGGAATTCACCCCTCCACTTT. It is translated as CASSLATGGNSPLHF.

This clonotype was counted only a few times. The chain employs TRBV12-3 or TRBV12-4 and TRBJ2-1; 12 positions match TRBD2. This CDR3 contains 16 residues. The ends lost 5 bases at V and 8 bases at J; junction bases unmatched: 10. CDR3: CASSTPTSGSVYEQFF. For the CDR3, the DNA is TGTGCCAGCAGTACCCCGACTAGCGGGAGTGTGTATGAGCAGTTCTTC.

This clonotype was counted between two and nine times. The chain links TRBV6-2 or TRBV6-3 to TRBJ2-5, with TRBD2 matching over 8 bases. V dropped 8 bases and J dropped 4; count of bases not matched to a gene: 18. The germline V gene encodes CDR1 MNHEY and CDR2 SVGEGT. The CDR3 length is 17 residues. The CDR3 sequence: CASRRLQGGRFGETQYF. In DNA, the CDR3 is TGTGCCAGCCGACGCCTTCAGGGCGGGAGGTTCGGAGAGACCCAGTACTTC.

This clonotype occurred once. The rearrangement links TRBV29-1 to TRBJ1-1; the D gene is possibly TRBD1 (5 bases). Germline loops: CDR1 SQVTM, CDR2 ANQGSEA. This CDR3 spans 12 amino acids. V lost 6 bases to trimming and J lost 1 base, with 9 bases between them. Written as DNA, the CDR3 is TGCAGCGTCGAGGACACGAACACTGAAGCTTTCTTT. This sequence encodes CSVEDTNTEAFF. Combining the CDR3 with reference TRBV29-1 and TRBJ1-1 gives the whole variable domain SAVISQKPSRDICQRGTSLTIQCQVDSQVTMMFWYRQQPGQSLTLIATANQGSEATYESGFVIDKFPISRPNLTFSTLTVSNMSPEDSSIYLCSVEDTNTEAFFGQGTRLTVV.

This clonotype was seen only a few times. V gene TRBV6-5 combines with J gene TRBJ2-1, with 15 bases aligning to TRBD2. The CDR3 spans 19 residues. The V gene's germline CDR1 is MNHEY and CDR2 SVGAGI. Unmatched junction bases numbered 16, after V lost 4 bases and J lost 9 bases. DNA for the CDR3: TGTGCCAGCAGTTCCCTAGGACTAGCGGGGGGGAGTGGCTTCAGTGAGCAGTTCTTC. Protein sequence: CASSSLGLAGGSGFSEQFF.

This rearrangement joins TRBV20-1 to TRBJ1-1, with 9 nucleotides matching TRBD1. The V gene end was trimmed by 5 bases and the J gene end by 6 bases; junction bases not matched to a gene: 10. Germline CDR1 and CDR2: DFQATT and SNEGSKA (reference sequence). The CDR3 consists of 14 residues. CDR3 protein: CSAAGTGRYAEAFF. For the CDR3, the DNA is TGCAGTGCTGCCGGGACAGGGAGGTACGCTGAAGCTTTCTTT.

This clonotype was seen more than once but under ten times. The rearrangement joins TRBV5-6 to TRBJ2-5; D not certain. The CDR3 spans 12 residues. Trimming pared 7 bases from V and 5 bases from J, leaving 12 bases between. Germline CDR1 and CDR2: SGHDT and YYEEEE. CDR3 sequence: CASGDRWETQYF. In DNA form, the CDR3 reads TGTGCCAGCGGAGACCGCTGGGAGACCCAGTACTTC.

The rearrangement uses TRBV6-1 and TRBJ2-3; D gene uncertain. Germline assignment: CDR1 MNHNS and CDR2 SASEGT. V dropped 0 bases and J dropped 4 bases, with 14 bases sitting between them. CDR3 length equals 16 residues. CDR3 sequence reads: CASSEARFKVADTQYF. CDR3 sequence (DNA): TGTGCCAGCAGTGAAGCGCGTTTTAAAGTGGCAGATACGCAGTATTTT.